The table lists the clone carrying this TCR beta chain with a count of one. The sample belongs to a study of control samples from healthy donors and cancer patients. Generated by immunoSEQ multiplex PCR, the TCRdb table keeps only in-frame clones and is missing some. The sample lists about 270,000 clones, approximately 80% occurring once. Trimming removed 3 bases from V and 3 bases from J; junction bases left unmatched: 2. Germline CDR1 and CDR2: SGHRS and YFSETQ. The CDR3 is 14 amino acids. The specimen was PBMCs. V usage is TRBV5-1 and J usage is TRBJ2-2; TRBD1 matches at 7 bases. The receptor was isolated from a woman aged 55-70 years with lung cancer. The CDR3 DNA follows: TGCGCCAGCAGCTCGGGACAGTACACCGGGGAGCTGTTTTTT. Its translation: CASSSGQYTGELFF.